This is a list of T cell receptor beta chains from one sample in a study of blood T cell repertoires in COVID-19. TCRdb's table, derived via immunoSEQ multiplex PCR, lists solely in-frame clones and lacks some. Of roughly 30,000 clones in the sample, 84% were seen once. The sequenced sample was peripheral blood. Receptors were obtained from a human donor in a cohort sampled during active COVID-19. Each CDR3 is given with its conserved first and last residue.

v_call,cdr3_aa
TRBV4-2,CASSQGVAGAVTDTQYF
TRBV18,CASSPLTGEAFF
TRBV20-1,CSATPGVGMFF
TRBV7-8,CASSLWQGYTGELFF
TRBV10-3,CAITRQSSYEQYF
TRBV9,CASSVEHLTDTQYF
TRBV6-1,CASSEGTGIYEQYF
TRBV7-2,CASSFGTVNSPLHF
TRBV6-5,CASTRDRGLSDTQYF
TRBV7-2,CASRIQGDGGIQYF
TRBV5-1,CASSLAGSYNQPQHF
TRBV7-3,CASSGPGGPYNEQFF
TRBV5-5,CASVAGSQETQYF
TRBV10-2,CASSPPTSGGYTDTQYF
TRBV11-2,CASSSRRREGEQFF
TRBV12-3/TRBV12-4,CASSSLPGRGYTF
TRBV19,CASSPWRDGDQPQHF
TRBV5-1,CASSSQGSGEKLFF
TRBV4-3,CASSQDWERGGYNEQFF
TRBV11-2,CASSAITGTRYEQYF
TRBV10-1,CASSPDRQRGYTF